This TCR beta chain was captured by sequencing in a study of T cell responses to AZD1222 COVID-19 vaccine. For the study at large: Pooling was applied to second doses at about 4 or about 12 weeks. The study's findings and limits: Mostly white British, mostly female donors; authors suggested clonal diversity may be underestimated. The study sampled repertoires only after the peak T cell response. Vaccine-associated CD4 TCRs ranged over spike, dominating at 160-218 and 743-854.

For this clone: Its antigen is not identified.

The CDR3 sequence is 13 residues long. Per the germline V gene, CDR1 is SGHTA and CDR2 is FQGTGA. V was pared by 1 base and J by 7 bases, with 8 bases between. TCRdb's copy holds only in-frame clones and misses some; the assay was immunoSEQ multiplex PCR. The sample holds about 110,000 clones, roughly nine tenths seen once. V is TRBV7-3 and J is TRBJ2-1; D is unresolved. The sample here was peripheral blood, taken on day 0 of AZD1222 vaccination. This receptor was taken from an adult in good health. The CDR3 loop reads CASSLRWANEQFF. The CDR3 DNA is TGTGCCAGCAGCTTAAGGTGGGCAAATGAGCAGTTCTTC.